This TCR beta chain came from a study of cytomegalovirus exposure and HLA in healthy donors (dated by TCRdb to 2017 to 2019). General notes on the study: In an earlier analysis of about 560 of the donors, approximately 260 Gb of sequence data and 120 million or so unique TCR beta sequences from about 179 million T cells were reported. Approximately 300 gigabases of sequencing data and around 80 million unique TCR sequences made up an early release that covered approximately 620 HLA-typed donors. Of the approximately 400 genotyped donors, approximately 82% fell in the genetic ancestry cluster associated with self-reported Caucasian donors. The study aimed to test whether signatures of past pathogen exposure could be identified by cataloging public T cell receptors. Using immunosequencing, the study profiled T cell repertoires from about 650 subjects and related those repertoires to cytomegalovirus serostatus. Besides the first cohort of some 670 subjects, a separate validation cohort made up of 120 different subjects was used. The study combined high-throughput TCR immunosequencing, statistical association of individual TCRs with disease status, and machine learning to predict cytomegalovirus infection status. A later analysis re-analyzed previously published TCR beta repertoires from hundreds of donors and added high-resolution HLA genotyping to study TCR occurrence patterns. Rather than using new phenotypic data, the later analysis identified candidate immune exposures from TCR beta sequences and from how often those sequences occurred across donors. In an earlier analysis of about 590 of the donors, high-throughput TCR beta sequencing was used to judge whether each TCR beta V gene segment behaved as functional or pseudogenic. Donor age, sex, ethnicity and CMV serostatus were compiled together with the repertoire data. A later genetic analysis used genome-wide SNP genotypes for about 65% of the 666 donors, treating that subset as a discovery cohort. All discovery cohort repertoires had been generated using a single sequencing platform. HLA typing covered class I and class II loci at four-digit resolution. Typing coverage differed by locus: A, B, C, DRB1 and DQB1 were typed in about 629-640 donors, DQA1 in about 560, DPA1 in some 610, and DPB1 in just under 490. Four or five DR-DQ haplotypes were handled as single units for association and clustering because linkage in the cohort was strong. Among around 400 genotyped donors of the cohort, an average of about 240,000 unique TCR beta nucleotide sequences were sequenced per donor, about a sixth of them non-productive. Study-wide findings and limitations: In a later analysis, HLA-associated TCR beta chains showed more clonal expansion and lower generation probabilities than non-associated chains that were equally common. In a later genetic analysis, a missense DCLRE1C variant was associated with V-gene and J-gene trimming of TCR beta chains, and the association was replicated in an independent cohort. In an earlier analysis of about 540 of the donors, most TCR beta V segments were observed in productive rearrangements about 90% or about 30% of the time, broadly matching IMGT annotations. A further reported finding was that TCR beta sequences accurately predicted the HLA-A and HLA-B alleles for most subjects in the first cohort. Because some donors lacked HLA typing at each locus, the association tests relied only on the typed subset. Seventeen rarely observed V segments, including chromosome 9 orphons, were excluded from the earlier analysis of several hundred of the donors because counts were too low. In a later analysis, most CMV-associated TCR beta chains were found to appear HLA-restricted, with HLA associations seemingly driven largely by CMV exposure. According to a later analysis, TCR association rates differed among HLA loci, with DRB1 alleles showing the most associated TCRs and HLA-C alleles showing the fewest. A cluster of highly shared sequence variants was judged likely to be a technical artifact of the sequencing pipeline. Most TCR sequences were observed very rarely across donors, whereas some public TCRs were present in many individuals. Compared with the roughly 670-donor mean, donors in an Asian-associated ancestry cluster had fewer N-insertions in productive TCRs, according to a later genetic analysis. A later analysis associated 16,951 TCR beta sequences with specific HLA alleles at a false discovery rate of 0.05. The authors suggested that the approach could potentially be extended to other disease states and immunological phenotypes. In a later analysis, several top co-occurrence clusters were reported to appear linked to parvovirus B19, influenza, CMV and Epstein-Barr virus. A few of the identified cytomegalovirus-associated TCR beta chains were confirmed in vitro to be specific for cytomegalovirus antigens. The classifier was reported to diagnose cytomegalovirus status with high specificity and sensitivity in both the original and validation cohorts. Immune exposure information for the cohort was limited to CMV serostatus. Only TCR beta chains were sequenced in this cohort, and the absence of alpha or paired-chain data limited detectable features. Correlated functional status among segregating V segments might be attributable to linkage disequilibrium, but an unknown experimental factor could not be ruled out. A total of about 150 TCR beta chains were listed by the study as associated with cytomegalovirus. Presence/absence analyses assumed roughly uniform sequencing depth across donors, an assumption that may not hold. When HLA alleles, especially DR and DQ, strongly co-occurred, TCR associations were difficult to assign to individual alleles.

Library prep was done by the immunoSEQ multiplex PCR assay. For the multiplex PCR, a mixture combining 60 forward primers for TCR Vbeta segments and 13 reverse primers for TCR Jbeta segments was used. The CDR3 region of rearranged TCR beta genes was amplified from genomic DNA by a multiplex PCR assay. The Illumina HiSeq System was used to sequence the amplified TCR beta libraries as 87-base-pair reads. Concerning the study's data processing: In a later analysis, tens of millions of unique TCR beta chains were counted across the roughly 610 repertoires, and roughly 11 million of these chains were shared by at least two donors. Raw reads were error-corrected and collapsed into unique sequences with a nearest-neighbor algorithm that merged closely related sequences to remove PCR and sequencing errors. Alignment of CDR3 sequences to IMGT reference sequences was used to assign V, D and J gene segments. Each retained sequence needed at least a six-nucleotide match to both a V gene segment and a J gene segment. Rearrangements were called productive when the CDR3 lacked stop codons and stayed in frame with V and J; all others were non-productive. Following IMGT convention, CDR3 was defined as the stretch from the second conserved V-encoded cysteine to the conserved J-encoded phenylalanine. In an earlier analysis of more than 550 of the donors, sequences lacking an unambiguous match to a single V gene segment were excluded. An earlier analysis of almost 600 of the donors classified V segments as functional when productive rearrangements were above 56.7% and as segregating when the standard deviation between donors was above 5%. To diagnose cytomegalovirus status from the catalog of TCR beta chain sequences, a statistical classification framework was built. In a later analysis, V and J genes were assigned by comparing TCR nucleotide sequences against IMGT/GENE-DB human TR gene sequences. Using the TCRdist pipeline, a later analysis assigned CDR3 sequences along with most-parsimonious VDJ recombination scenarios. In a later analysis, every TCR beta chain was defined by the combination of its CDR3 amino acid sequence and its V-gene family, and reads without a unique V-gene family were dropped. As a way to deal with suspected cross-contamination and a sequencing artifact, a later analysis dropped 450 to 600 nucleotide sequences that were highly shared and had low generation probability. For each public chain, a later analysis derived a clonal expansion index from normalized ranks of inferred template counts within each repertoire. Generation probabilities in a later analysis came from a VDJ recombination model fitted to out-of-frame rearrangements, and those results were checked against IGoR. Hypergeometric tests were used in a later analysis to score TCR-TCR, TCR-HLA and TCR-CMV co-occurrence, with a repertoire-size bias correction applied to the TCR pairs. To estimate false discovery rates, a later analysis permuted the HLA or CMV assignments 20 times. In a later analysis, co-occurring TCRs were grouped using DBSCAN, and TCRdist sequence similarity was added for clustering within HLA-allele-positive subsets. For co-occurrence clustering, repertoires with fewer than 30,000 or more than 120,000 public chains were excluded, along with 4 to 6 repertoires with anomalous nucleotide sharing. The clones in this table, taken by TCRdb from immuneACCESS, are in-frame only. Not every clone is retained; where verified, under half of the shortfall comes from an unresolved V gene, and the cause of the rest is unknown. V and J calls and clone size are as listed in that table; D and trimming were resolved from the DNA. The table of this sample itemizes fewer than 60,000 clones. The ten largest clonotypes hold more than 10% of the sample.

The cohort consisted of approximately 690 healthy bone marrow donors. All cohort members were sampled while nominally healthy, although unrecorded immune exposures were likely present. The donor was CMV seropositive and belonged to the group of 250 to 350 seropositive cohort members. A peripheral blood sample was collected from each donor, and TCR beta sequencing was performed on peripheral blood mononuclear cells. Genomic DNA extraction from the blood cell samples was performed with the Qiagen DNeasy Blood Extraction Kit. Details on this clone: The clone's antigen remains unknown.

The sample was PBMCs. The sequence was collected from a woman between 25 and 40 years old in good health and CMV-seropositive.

The nucleotides read TGTGCCAGCAGCCAAGATGAAGGGGGCGTCACTGAAGCTTTCTTT. It specifies CASSQDEGGVTEAFF. The chain couples TRBV4-2 to TRBJ1-1; 7 central bases correspond to TRBD1. Relative to germline, V is missing 0 bases and J is missing 4 bases, with 5 bases of the junction outside any gene match. Sequences LGHNA (CDR1) and YNFKEQ (CDR2) are obtained from the germline V gene. The CDR3 runs 15 residues from the cysteine to the phenylalanine. The retained sequence is limited to the CDR3, 45 bases, with the frame set at the first base.